This T cell receptor beta chain is from a study of cytomegalovirus exposure and HLA in healthy donors. Across the study: HLA-typed donors contributed about 85 million unique TCRs, which were held in an early data release. Of the donors genotyped, approximately 410 in all, 75% to 90% fell in the Caucasian-associated ancestry cluster. Findings and limits, study-wide: Upon later analysis, TCR association rates were observed to vary by HLA locus, being highest for DRB1 and lowest for HLA-C.

With regard to this clone: Its antigen is currently unknown.

The CDR3 has 15 amino acids. Germline values: CDR1 MNHNS, CDR2 SASEGT. V lost 9 bases to trimming and J lost 0 bases; unmatched junction nucleotides: 4. This PCR relied on a set of 60 Vbeta primers and 13 Jbeta primers. Measured with immunoSEQ multiplex PCR; TCRdb has only the in-frame clones, and not every one. This sample carries 60,000 to 75,000 clones, roughly nine tenths of them seen once, and the ten largest clones take around an eighth. The specimen was PBMCs. The chain joins TRBV6-1 to TRBJ1-4; 10 nucleotides match TRBD1. The sequence derives from a woman aged 25-40 years in good health and CMV-seropositive. CDR3 DNA: TGTGCCAGTAAAGGACAGGGGGCAACTAATGAAAAACTGTTTTTT. This encodes CASKGQGATNEKLFF.